A selection of T cell receptor beta chains follows, all from one sample in a study of technical replicates of blood from a handful of donors. Clones were sequenced by immunoSEQ multiplex PCR, and TCRdb holds only the in-frame ones, with some missing. The table has approximately 79,000 clones, 95% to 97% seen once; the top ten hold more than 0.15%. The sequencing input was T cells isolated from PBMCs. The receptors come from a human donor in good health. The CDR3 runs from the conserved cysteine through the conserved F or W. D genes are given only for firm matches. Size values are once, few and many counts, or a class for expanded clones, and some rows have none.

size | J | V | D | CDR3 | DNA
- | TRBJ1-3 | TRBV19 | - | CASSPGQNSGNTIYF | TGTGCCAGTAGCCCGGGACAAAACTCTGGAAACACCATATATTTT
- | TRBJ2-2 | TRBV7-9 | - | CASSLAGANTGELFF | TGTGCCAGCAGCCTAGCCGGGGCGAACACCGGGGAGCTGTTTTTT
- | TRBJ1-5 | TRBV27 | TRBD1 | CASGQGQGSSLPHQPQHF | TGTGCCAGCGGGCAGGGACAGGGGTCCTCGTTGCCTCATCAGCCCCAGCATTTT
- | TRBJ1-1 | TRBV5-1 | - | CASSLRSMNTEAFF | TGCGCCAGCAGCTTGAGGAGTATGAACACTGAAGCTTTCTTT
- | TRBJ2-3 | TRBV2 | TRBD2 | CASSEQLAGSTDTQYF | TGTGCCAGCAGTGAACAGCTAGCGGGGTCGACAGATACGCAGTATTTT
- | TRBJ1-1 | TRBV6-5 | - | CASSYSILGNTEAFF | TGTGCCAGCAGTTACTCGATACTAGGGAACACTGAAGCTTTCTTT
- | TRBJ1-5 | TRBV10-2 | - | CASSENYVIPQHF | TGCGCCAGCAGTGAGAACTATGTGATACCCCAGCATTTT
- | TRBJ2-1 | TRBV30 | - | CACIGGTSSYNEQFF | TGTGCCTGCATTGGAGGCACCAGCTCCTACAATGAGCAGTTCTTC
- | TRBJ2-2 | TRBV5-1 | TRBD2 | CASSLISGSNPGELFF | TGCGCCAGCAGCTTGATTAGCGGGAGTAACCCCGGGGAGCTGTTTTTT
- | TRBJ1-1 | TRBV27 | - | CASSWGGSLTEAFF | TGTGCCAGCAGTTGGGGAGGGAGCCTCACTGAAGCTTTCTTT
- | TRBJ2-7 | TRBV4-1 | - | CASSQHPRPLASDEQYF | TGCGCCAGCAGCCAACACCCCCGGCCGTTGGCTAGCGACGAGCAGTACTTC
- | TRBJ2-2 | TRBV6-5 | - | CASSSNPTGELFF | TGTGCCAGCAGTTCCAATCCGACTGGGGAGCTGTTTTTT
- | TRBJ1-5 | TRBV6-1 | - | CASLAYNQPQHF | TGTGCCAGCTTAGCCTACAATCAGCCCCAGCATTTT
- | TRBJ1-5 | TRBV12-5 | TRBD1 | CASKGQVSNQPQHF | TGTGCTTCGAAGGGACAGGTTAGCAATCAGCCCCAGCATTTT
- | TRBJ1-1 | TRBV5-1 | - | CASSSRSVNTEAFF | TGCGCCAGCAGCTCGAGGTCGGTGAACACTGAAGCTTTCTTT
- | TRBJ2-1 | TRBV5-1 | TRBD1 | CASSPGTGVPYNEQFF | TGCGCCAGCAGCCCCGGGACAGGGGTTCCCTACAATGAGCAGTTCTTC
- | TRBJ1-4 | TRBV5-4 | - | CASSFRQPARVEKLFF | TGTGCCAGCAGCTTCCGACAGCCAGCTAGGGTAGAAAAACTGTTTTTT
- | TRBJ2-7 | TRBV2 | TRBD1 | CASWGTETNEQYF | TGTGCCAGCTGGGGGACAGAGACAAACGAGCAGTACTTC
- | TRBJ2-2 | TRBV6-5 | TRBD2 | CASSYPRAGGSGELFF | TGTGCCAGCAGTTACCCAAGAGCGGGAGGATCCGGGGAGCTGTTTTTT
- | TRBJ2-5 | TRBV5-1 | TRBD2 | CASSLGGLAGETQYF | TGCGCCAGCAGCTTGGGGGGACTAGCGGGAGAGACCCAGTACTTC
- | TRBJ2-1 | TRBV29-1 | TRBD1 | CSVEETGRPYNEQFF | TGCAGCGTTGAAGAGACAGGGCGCCCCTACAATGAGCAGTTCTTC
- | TRBJ1-1 | TRBV6-5 | TRBD1 | CASRLNRGNTEAFF | TGTGCCAGCAGACTAAACAGGGGGAACACTGAAGCTTTCTTT
- | TRBJ2-1 | TRBV9 | TRBD2 | CASRGGDEQFF | TGTGCCAGCAGGGGGGGGGATGAGCAGTTCTTC
- | TRBJ1-5 | TRBV18 | TRBD1 | CASSGTGELTNNQPQHF | TGTGCCAGCTCTGGGACAGGGGAACTTACCAACAATCAGCCCCAGCATTTT
- | TRBJ2-7 | TRBV5-1 | TRBD2 | CASSLSSGSSYEQYF | TGCGCCAGCAGCTTGTCCAGCGGGAGCTCCTACGAGCAGTACTTC
- | TRBJ1-1 | TRBV28 | TRBD1 | CASRPPRDRDYTEAFF | TGTGCCAGCAGACCACCCCGAGACAGGGACTACACTGAAGCTTTCTTT
- | TRBJ2-2 | TRBV27 | - | CASSPSPDGGTGELFF | TGTGCCAGCAGTCCCTCACCCGACGGGGGCACCGGGGAGCTGTTTTTT
- | TRBJ2-5 | TRBV18 | TRBD1 | CASSHQGAWETQYF | TGTGCCAGCTCACATCAGGGGGCTTGGGAGACCCAGTACTTC
- | TRBJ1-1 | TRBV7-2 | - | CASSLIAGTEAFF | TGTGCCAGCAGCTTAATTGCGGGGACTGAAGCTTTCTTT
once | TRBJ1-6 | TRBV5-1 | TRBD1 | CASSTGTGYNSPLHF | TGCGCCAGCAGCACCGGGACAGGCTATAATTCACCCCTCCACTTT
once | TRBJ1-1 | TRBV2 | - | CASIVEEGGTEAFF | TGTGCCAGCATCGTCGAGGAGGGTGGGACTGAAGCTTTCTTT
- | TRBJ2-7 | TRBV6-1 | - | CASSHTGTDSYEQYF | TGTGCCAGCAGTCATACAGGGACCGACTCCTACGAGCAGTACTTC
- | TRBJ2-1 | TRBV9 | TRBD2 | CASNPGTRVVEQFF | TGTGCCAGCAACCCCGGGACTAGGGTAGTCGAGCAGTTCTTC
- | TRBJ2-1 | TRBV11-3 | TRBD1 | CASSSPGTGNDEQFF | TGTGCCAGCAGCTCTCCCGGGACAGGGAACGATGAGCAGTTCTTC
- | TRBJ2-3 | TRBV11-3 | TRBD2 | CASSLDSPSGHTQYF | TGTGCCAGCAGCTTAGATTCTCCTAGCGGACATACGCAGTATTTT
- | TRBJ2-7 | TRBV5-5 | TRBD2 | CASSLRGGYEQYF | TGTGCCAGCAGCCTCCGGGGGGGCTACGAGCAGTACTTC
- | TRBJ1-2 | TRBV29-1 | - | CSVDRVRYGYTF | TGCAGCGTTGACAGGGTCCGGTATGGCTACACCTTC
- | TRBJ2-7 | TRBV12-1 | - | CASSLWVGTSGRYEQYF | TGTGCCAGCAGCCTTTGGGTGGGGACTAGCGGAAGATACGAGCAGTACTTC
- | TRBJ2-1 | TRBV7-8 | TRBD2 | CASSPPGGGEQFF | TGTGCCAGCAGCCCCCCCGGGGGGGGTGAGCAGTTCTTC
- | TRBJ1-5 | TRBV19 | - | CASVNLTDPQPQHF | TGTGCCAGTGTCAATTTGACAGATCCACAGCCCCAGCATTTT
- | TRBJ2-7 | TRBV4-1 | - | CASSQGEGASYEQYF | TGCGCCAGCAGCCAAGGTGAGGGAGCCTCCTACGAGCAGTACTTC
once | TRBJ1-2 | TRBV5-1 | TRBD1 | CASSLRTGYDGYTF | TGCGCCAGCAGCTTACGGACAGGTTATGATGGCTACACCTTC
- | TRBJ2-7 | TRBV6-5 | TRBD1 | CASSHGTDTREQYF | TGTGCCAGCAGTCACGGGACAGATACCCGGGAGCAGTACTTC
- | TRBJ2-3 | TRBV29-1 | TRBD2 | CSERGLAGGAATDTQYF | TGCAGCGAAAGAGGGCTAGCGGGAGGGGCGGCCACAGATACGCAGTATTTT
- | TRBJ2-5 | TRBV9 | - | CASSVGGLTETQYF | TGTGCCAGCAGCGTAGGGGGGCTAACGGAGACCCAGTACTTC
- | TRBJ1-2 | TRBV11-2 | TRBD1 | CASSPGQGATGYTF | TGTGCCAGCAGCCCAGGACAGGGGGCGACCGGCTACACCTTC
- | TRBJ2-5 | TRBV30 | - | CAWSRVGLETQYF | TGTGCCTGGAGTCGGGTGGGACTGGAGACCCAGTACTTC
- | TRBJ2-5 | TRBV7-7 | TRBD1 | CASSPDREQETQYF | TGTGCCAGCAGCCCCGACAGGGAACAAGAGACCCAGTACTTC
- | TRBJ1-4 | TRBV4-1 | TRBD1 | CASSHGQVSSIEEKLFF | TGCGCCAGCAGCCACGGACAGGTCAGCTCTATCGAAGAAAAACTGTTTTTT
- | TRBJ2-1 | TRBV6-1 | TRBD2 | CASSEWGGGYNEQFF | TGTGCCAGCAGTGAATGGGGGGGTGGATACAATGAGCAGTTCTTC
- | TRBJ2-3 | TRBV4-2 | TRBD2 | CASSLLPGLAGGDTQYF | TGTGCCAGCAGTCTTCTTCCGGGACTAGCGGGAGGGGATACGCAGTATTTT
- | TRBJ2-1 | TRBV6-5 | TRBD1 | CASSPGTGRNEQFF | TGTGCCAGCAGTCCCGGGACAGGGCGAAATGAGCAGTTCTTC
- | TRBJ2-7 | TRBV18 | - | CASSPLGAADYEQYF | TGTGCCAGCTCACCGTTGGGGGCGGCTGACTACGAGCAGTACTTC
- | TRBJ1-2 | TRBV6-6 | TRBD1 | CASSYQNRGDRGYTF | TGTGCCAGCAGTTACCAAAACAGGGGGGACCGTGGCTACACCTTC
- | TRBJ2-1 | TRBV28 | TRBD2 | CASSFLPGLGIDEQFF | TGTGCCAGCAGTTTCTTACCGGGACTAGGGATCGATGAGCAGTTCTTC